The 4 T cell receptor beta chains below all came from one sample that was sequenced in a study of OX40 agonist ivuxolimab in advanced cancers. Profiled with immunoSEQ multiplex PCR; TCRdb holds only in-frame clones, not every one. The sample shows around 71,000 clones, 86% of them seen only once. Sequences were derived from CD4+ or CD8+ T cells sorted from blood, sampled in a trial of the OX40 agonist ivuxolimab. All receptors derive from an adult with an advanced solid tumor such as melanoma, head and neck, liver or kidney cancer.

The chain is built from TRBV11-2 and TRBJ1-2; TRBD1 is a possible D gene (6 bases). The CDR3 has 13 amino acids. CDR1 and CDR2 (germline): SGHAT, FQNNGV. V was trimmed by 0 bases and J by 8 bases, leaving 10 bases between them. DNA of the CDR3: TGTGCCAGCAGCTTAGATCGCCAGGGGGGCTACACCTTC. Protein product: CASSLDRQGGYTF.

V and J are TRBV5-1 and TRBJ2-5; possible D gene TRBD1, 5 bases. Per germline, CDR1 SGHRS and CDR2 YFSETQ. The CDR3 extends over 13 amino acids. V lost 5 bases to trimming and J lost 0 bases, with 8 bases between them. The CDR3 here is CASSAGYQETQYF. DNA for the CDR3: TGCGCCAGCAGTGCAGGGTACCAAGAGACCCAGTACTTC.

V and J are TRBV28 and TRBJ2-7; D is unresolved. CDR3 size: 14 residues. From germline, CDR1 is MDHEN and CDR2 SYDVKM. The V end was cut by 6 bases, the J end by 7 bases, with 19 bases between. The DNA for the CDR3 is TGTGCCAGCAGCATTGGACCGGCTCCTGGGGAGCAGTACTTC. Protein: CASSIGPAPGEQYF.

The CDR3 is CASRQGAKNIQYF. Here the CDR3 DNA reads TGTGCCAGCAGACAGGGGGCCAAAAACATTCAGTACTTC. This sequence joins TRBV28 and TRBJ2-4, with 7 bases aligning to TRBD1. Germline CDR1 is MDHEN and CDR2 is SYDVKM. The J segment lost 1 base and the V segment lost 6 bases, leaving 0 bases of the junction unmatched. The length of the CDR3 is 13 residues.